The 21 T cell receptor beta chains reported below all come from one sample, sequenced in a study of OX40 agonist ivuxolimab in advanced cancers. Assay used: immunoSEQ multiplex PCR; TCRdb lists only in-frame clones, some missing. This repertoire shows around 35,000 clones, around 81% found once; its top ten account for roughly 40%. The material sequenced was CD4+ or CD8+ T cells sorted from blood, taken in a trial of the OX40 agonist ivuxolimab. The origin of the receptors is an adult with an advanced solid tumor such as melanoma, head and neck, liver or kidney cancer.

This rearrangement joins TRBV29-1 to TRBJ2-2, with 12 bases that match TRBD1. CDR3 length: 14 residues. Per the germline V gene, CDR1 is SQVTM and CDR2 is ANQGSEA. With 8 bases clipped from V and 5 bases from J, the junction kept 6 bases outside the gene matches. The CDR3 DNA reads as TGCAGCACAGGGACAGGGGGCAGAACCGGGGAGCTGTTTTTT. As protein: CSTGTGGRTGELFF.

The chain recombines TRBV7-9 with TRBJ2-1; possibly TRBD1 for D (5 bases). CDR1 is SEHNR and CDR2 is FQNEAQ in the germline V gene (reference sequence). The CDR3 spans 16 residues. With 5 bases removed from V and 0 bases from J, the gap between germline ends came to 14 bases. CDR3 coding DNA: TGTGCCAGCAGCCCCGACAGCCAAAGCTCCTACAATGAGCAGTTCTTC. Residues: CASSPDSQSSYNEQFF.

The gene calls are TRBV2 and TRBJ2-1, with 8 bases aligning to TRBD1. The J segment lost 5 bases and the V segment lost 7 bases, leaving 7 bases of the junction unmatched. CDR1 is SNHLY, CDR2 FYNNEI, per germline. The CDR3 runs 14 residues. In DNA, the CDR3 is TGTGCCAGCAAAAAAACGGGACAGGACAATGAGCAGTTCTTC. Translating it yields CASKKTGQDNEQFF.

The sample holds one count of this clone. V usage is TRBV25-1 and J usage is TRBJ2-7; 7 bases map to TRBD1. V lost 1 base and J lost 3; bases outside the gene matches: 3. The CDR3 covers 14 residues. Germline lookup yields CDR1 MGHDK and CDR2 SYGVNS. The CDR3 here is CASSESHRGYEQYF. DNA for the CDR3: TGTGCCAGCAGTGAATCGCACAGGGGCTACGAGCAGTACTTC.

Worth noting for this clone: Other nucleotide sequences from this sample produce the same CDR3. J is TRBJ2-3 and V is TRBV7-3, with D hard to call. Germline V gene data show CDR1 as SGHTA and CDR2 as FQGTGA. This CDR3 contains 14 residues. V was shortened by 2 bases and J by 0 bases, with 6 bases between the two germline ends. The CDR3 DNA follows: TGTGCCAGCAGCTTACTGGGAAGCACAGATACGCAGTATTTT. As protein: CASSLLGSTDTQYF. Combining the CDR3 with reference TRBV7-3 and TRBJ2-3 gives the whole variable domain GAGVSQTPSNKVTEKGKYVELRCDPISGHTALYWYRQSLGQGPEFLIYFQGTGAADDSGLPNDRFFAVRPEGSVSTLKIQRTERGDSAVYLCASSLLGSTDTQYFGPGTRLTVL.

V gene TRBV5-1 combines with J gene TRBJ1-1; D is ambiguous. Trimming left V 7 bases short and J 3 bases short, with 16 bases between. The CDR3 is 14 amino acids. Germline V lookup: CDR1 SGHRS, CDR2 YFSETQ. CDR3 residues: CASRAAREDTEAFF. As DNA, the CDR3 is TGCGCCAGCCGAGCGGCCCGAGAAGACACTGAAGCTTTCTTT.

The chain uses TRBV5-6 and TRBJ2-7; TRBD1 or TRBD2 may be the D gene (5 bases each). Trimming pared 3 bases from V and 0 bases from J, leaving 10 bases between. CDR1 and CDR2 from the germline V gene are SGHDT and YYEEEE. CDR3 length equals 14 residues. The CDR3 region has the DNA TGTGCCAGCAGCTACGGGACGACCTCCTACGAGCAGTACTTC. Amino acid sequence: CASSYGTTSYEQYF.

The J gene is TRBJ2-3, the V gene TRBV10-1; D unclear. The CDR3 is made up of 15 amino acids. CDR1 and CDR2 (germline): WNHNN, SYGVQD (reference sequence). V lost 0 bases and J 5 bases, leaving 12 bases between the germline ends. The DNA for the CDR3 is TGCGCCAGCAGTGAGTCGTCGTATTCAAGAGATACGCAGTATTTT. This encodes CASSESSYSRDTQYF.

This chain uses TRBV10-3 with TRBJ2-3; the match to TRBD2 covers 7 bases. CDR3 size: 15 residues. The V gene end was trimmed by 6 bases and the J gene end by 0 bases; junction bases not matched to a gene: 6. Germline values: CDR1 ENHRY, CDR2 SYGVKD. The CDR3 spells CAISDGTTSTDTQYF. CDR3 nucleotides: TGTGCCATCAGCGATGGGACTACCAGCACAGATACGCAGTATTTT.

This chain joins TRBV2 and TRBJ2-3; 7 bases align to TRBD2. The CDR3 covers 14 residues. V shed 0 bases and J 4 bases; nucleotides not matched to a gene: 1. Germline V gene lookup returns CDR1 SNHLY and CDR2 FYNNEI. The DNA of the CDR3 is TGTGCCAGCAGTGAAGCGGGGGGGGCAGATACGCAGTATTTT. This gives the protein CASSEAGGADTQYF.

In this sample, this clone turned up once. The sample carries other DNA sequences with the same CDR3. The chain recombines TRBV5-1 with TRBJ2-5; 10 bases line up with TRBD2. With 2 bases clipped from V and 1 base from J, the junction kept 2 bases outside the gene matches. The CDR3 contains 15 residues. Germline assignment: CDR1 SGHRS and CDR2 YFSETQ. The DNA for the CDR3 is TGCGCCAGCAGCTTACTAGCGGGGAGCCAAGAGACCCAGTACTTC. This sequence encodes CASSLLAGSQETQYF.

The chain combines TRBV7-3 with TRBJ2-2; D is unresolved. The CDR3 has 13 amino acids. Germline CDR1 is SGHTA and CDR2 is FQGTGA. Deletions cut 2 bases from V and 2 bases from J, with 3 bases between. The CDR3 region has the DNA TGTGCCAGCAGCTTACCCAACACCGGGGAGCTGTTTTTT. Amino acids: CASSLPNTGELFF.

The J gene is TRBJ1-5, the V gene TRBV6-1, with TRBD1 matching over 9 bases. This CDR3 comprises 13 residues. CDR1 is MNHNS, CDR2 SASEGT, per germline. The J segment lost 7 bases and the V segment lost 5 bases, leaving 3 bases of the junction unmatched. CDR3 in amino acids: CASSRTGDQPQHF. The CDR3 DNA reads TGTGCCAGCAGTCGGACAGGGGACCAGCCCCAGCATTTT.

This clone is a singleton in its sample. The rearrangement uses TRBV9 and TRBJ2-3; maybe TRBD2 (6 bases). The germline gives CDR1 SGDLS, CDR2 YYNGEE. Trimming took off 3 bases at V and 6 bases at J, with 17 bases between the two ends. This CDR3 spans 15 amino acids. The CDR3 loop is CASSDGTVKMDTQYF. The CDR3 nucleotides read TGTGCCAGCAGCGATGGGACTGTAAAGATGGATACGCAGTATTTT.

This clone came up a few times. In nucleotides, the CDR3 is TGTGCCAGCAGCCCGGATCTGCCGGGCAATCAGCCCCAGCATTTT. As protein: CASSPDLPGNQPQHF. This chain joins TRBV7-2 and TRBJ1-5; D not resolved. This CDR3 has 15 residues. Trimming left V 5 bases short and J 2 bases short, with 13 bases between. From germline, CDR1 is SGHTA and CDR2 FQGNSA.

The chain links TRBV2 to TRBJ2-5; D remains unclear. The CDR3 length is 14 residues. Germline values: CDR1 SNHLY, CDR2 FYNNEI. Trimming left V 2 bases short and J 2 bases short, with 9 bases between. In DNA, the CDR3 is TGTGCCAGCAGTGAAAGAGCTGTTCAAGAGACCCAGTACTTC. Amino acid sequence: CASSERAVQETQYF.

The chain is built from TRBV4-2 and TRBJ2-7; TRBD2 matches at 13 bases. The V and J ends lost 2 bases and 3 bases, in that order; junction bases with no gene match: 7. The V gene's germline CDR1 is LGHNA and CDR2 YNFKEQ. The CDR3 covers 17 residues. CDR3 DNA sequence: TGTGCCAGCAGCCAACCCCCCGGGACTAGCGGGATCTACGAGCAGTACTTC. This codes for CASSQPPGTSGIYEQYF.

V and J are TRBV7-9 and TRBJ1-2, with D possibly matching TRBD1 (6 bases). Trimming took off 1 base at V and 5 bases at J, with 11 bases between the two ends. The CDR3 is made up of 14 amino acids. The germline V gene encodes CDR1 SEHNR and CDR2 FQNEAQ (reference sequence). The CDR3 here is CASSLDSGVYGYTF. CDR3 in DNA: TGTGCCAGCAGCTTAGATTCAGGGGTATATGGCTACACCTTC.

The chain uses TRBV9 and TRBJ2-2; TRBD2 might be the D (5 bases). This CDR3 contains 16 residues. The V gene's germline CDR1 is SGDLS and CDR2 YYNGEE. Trimming shortened V by 3 bases and J by 0 bases, and 12 bases separated the two germline ends. CDR3 sequence reads: CASSAGTSANTGELFF. The CDR3, as DNA: TGTGCCAGCAGCGCGGGAACATCGGCGAACACCGGGGAGCTGTTTTTT.

The rearrangement uses TRBV18 and TRBJ2-2; D is uncertain. The CDR3 spans 15 residues. The germline gives CDR1 KGHSH, CDR2 LQKENI. Trimming pared 1 base from V and 2 bases from J, leaving 8 bases between. In DNA, the CDR3 is TGTGCCAGCTCACCACAGGGTCCAAACACCGGGGAGCTGTTTTTT. This translates into CASSPQGPNTGELFF.

The rearrangement uses TRBV19 and TRBJ1-2, with a possible D match to TRBD1 (6 bases). This CDR3 has 14 amino acids. Germline V gene lookup returns CDR1 LNHDA and CDR2 SQIVND (reference sequence). V dropped 5 bases and J dropped 4 bases, with 14 bases sitting between them. This CDR3 is CASSRGGEGYGYTF. DNA for the CDR3: TGTGCCAGTAGTCGGGGGGGCGAGGGCTATGGCTACACCTTC.